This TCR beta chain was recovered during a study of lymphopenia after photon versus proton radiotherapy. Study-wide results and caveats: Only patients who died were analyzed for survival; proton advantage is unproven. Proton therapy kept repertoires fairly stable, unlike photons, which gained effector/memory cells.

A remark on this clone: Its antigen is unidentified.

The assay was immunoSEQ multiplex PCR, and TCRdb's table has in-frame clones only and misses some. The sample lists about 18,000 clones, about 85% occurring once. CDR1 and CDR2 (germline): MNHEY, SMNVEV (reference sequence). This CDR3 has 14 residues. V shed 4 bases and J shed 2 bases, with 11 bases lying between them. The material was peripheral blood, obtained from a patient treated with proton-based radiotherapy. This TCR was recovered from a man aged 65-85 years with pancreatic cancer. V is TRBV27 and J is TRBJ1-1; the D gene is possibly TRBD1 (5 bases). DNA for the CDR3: TGTGCCAGCAGTTACAGCAGGGCCAACACTGAAGCTTTCTTT. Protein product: CASSYSRANTEAFF.